A selection of T cell receptor beta chains follows, all from one sample in a study of regulatory T cells in long-lasting Graves disease. Each CDR3 protein gets one entry after TCRdb re-called the multiplex PCR reads with MiXCR. Of 450,000 to 650,000 distinct CDR3 sequences listed, about 16% are singletons. This sample also belongs to another study, concerning T cells in Graves' hyperthyroidism and ophthalmopathy.

The material was peripheral blood mononuclear cells (PBMCs), obtained at new diagnosis, from a patient treated with antithyroid drugs. Receptors were obtained from a woman aged 35-60 years with Graves disease. The CDR3 runs from the conserved cysteine through the conserved F or W. Fields, in order: CDR3 DNA, CDR3 protein, clone size, J gene, V gene, D gene. A D gene is named only where the DNA matches it firmly. Some rows mark clone size as missing; the rest say once, few, many or name a class of expanded clone.

cdr3_nt: TGTGCCAGCAGCCGAGACGGTATTGCTAGCGGGGCGACTACAGATACGCAGTATTTT
cdr3_aa: CASSRDGIASGATTDTQYF
clone_size: many
j_call: TRBJ2-3
v_call: TRBV3-1
d_call: TRBD2

cdr3_nt: TGCAGTACTAAAGGGGGGGACAGGACCTCTGGAAACACCATATATTTT
cdr3_aa: CSTKGGDRTSGNTIYF
clone_size: few
j_call: TRBJ1-3
v_call: TRBV20-1
d_call: TRBD1

cdr3_nt: TGTGCCAGCAGCCCCCGCCACGACGGGGGTGGAGTGGCCACCACAGATACGCAGTATTTT
cdr3_aa: CASSPRHDGGGVATTDTQYF
clone_size: many
j_call: TRBJ2-3
v_call: TRBV6-2/TRBV6-3
d_call: NA

cdr3_nt: TGTGCCAGCAGCTTAGGTCTTTATCTCGAGACCCAGTACTTC
cdr3_aa: CASSLGLYLETQYF
clone_size: few
j_call: TRBJ2-5
v_call: TRBV7-2
d_call: NA

cdr3_nt: TGTGCCAGCCGACGAGGGGAGGGTAACTATGGCTACACCTTC
cdr3_aa: CASRRGEGNYGYTF
clone_size: many
j_call: TRBJ1-2
v_call: TRBV9
d_call: NA

cdr3_nt: TGCAGCGTATCGACAGGGAACAATCAGCCCCAGCATTTT
cdr3_aa: CSVSTGNNQPQHF
clone_size: many
j_call: TRBJ1-5
v_call: TRBV29-1
d_call: TRBD1

cdr3_nt: TGTGCCAGCAGTCGGACAGGGAACGATCAGCCCCAGCATTTT
cdr3_aa: CASSRTGNDQPQHF
clone_size: few
j_call: TRBJ1-5
v_call: TRBV6-2/TRBV6-3
d_call: TRBD1

cdr3_nt: TGTGCCAGTAGCCAGACAGGGCCAGGCTATGGCTACACCTTC
cdr3_aa: CASSQTGPGYGYTF
clone_size: NA
j_call: TRBJ1-2
v_call: TRBV19
d_call: TRBD1

cdr3_nt: TGCAGTGCTAGAAGGGGAATGAGCAATCAGCCCCAGCATTTT
cdr3_aa: CSARRGMSNQPQHF
clone_size: many
j_call: TRBJ1-5
v_call: TRBV20-1
d_call: NA

cdr3_nt: TGTGCCAGCAGCTTAGAGGCTCAACAGACCCAGTACTTC
cdr3_aa: CASSLEAQQTQYF
clone_size: NA
j_call: TRBJ2-5
v_call: TRBV7-9
d_call: NA

cdr3_nt: TGTGCCAGCACCCGGGACAGGGGTTCACCCCTCCACTTT
cdr3_aa: CASTRDRGSPLHF
clone_size: NA
j_call: TRBJ1-6
v_call: TRBV6-1
d_call: TRBD1

cdr3_nt: TGTGCCTGGAGCCCCGGCCCCCAGGGGGTTCAGTACTTC
cdr3_aa: CAWSPGPQGVQYF
clone_size: few
j_call: TRBJ2-4
v_call: TRBV30
d_call: TRBD1

cdr3_nt: TGCAGTGCTAGTGCCGGGGCAGGGGTAGGTCAGCCCCAGCATTTT
cdr3_aa: CSASAGAGVGQPQHF
clone_size: NA
j_call: TRBJ1-5
v_call: TRBV20-1
d_call: NA

cdr3_nt: TGTGCCAGCGGCCCCCTCCAGGCGGATACGCAGTATTTT
cdr3_aa: CASGPLQADTQYF
clone_size: few
j_call: TRBJ2-3
v_call: TRBV6-1
d_call: NA

cdr3_nt: TGTGCCAGCAGACGACAGGGGTTCGACACTGAAGCTTTCTTT
cdr3_aa: CASRRQGFDTEAFF
clone_size: many
j_call: TRBJ1-1
v_call: TRBV12-3/TRBV12-4
d_call: TRBD1

cdr3_nt: TGTGCCAGTAGTGTGCGGGGACAACTGTCACCCCTCCACTTT
cdr3_aa: CASSVRGQLSPLHF
clone_size: NA
j_call: TRBJ1-6
v_call: TRBV19
d_call: NA

cdr3_nt: TGTGCCACCAGTGATGGGACAGGTCGAGGGGGTTCCGTTAATTCACCCCTCCACTTT
cdr3_aa: CATSDGTGRGGSVNSPLHF
clone_size: many
j_call: TRBJ1-6
v_call: TRBV24-1
d_call: TRBD1

cdr3_nt: TGCAGTGCCGAGAGGCAGACATACAGGAGGCACTACACTGAAGCTTTCTTT
cdr3_aa: CSAERQTYRRHYTEAFF
clone_size: NA
j_call: TRBJ1-1
v_call: TRBV20-1
d_call: NA

cdr3_nt: TGTGCCAGCAGTTTATACCAGCCCCAGCATTTT
cdr3_aa: CASSLYQPQHF
clone_size: NA
j_call: TRBJ1-5
v_call: TRBV28
d_call: NA

cdr3_nt: TGTGCCAGCAGCCCCTTTGCAGGGATGAACACTGAAGCTTTCTTT
cdr3_aa: CASSPFAGMNTEAFF
clone_size: few
j_call: TRBJ1-1
v_call: TRBV7-8
d_call: NA

cdr3_nt: TGTGCCACCAGGGACTTGTACCAAGAGACCCAGTACTTC
cdr3_aa: CATRDLYQETQYF
clone_size: once
j_call: TRBJ2-5
v_call: TRBV24-1
d_call: NA

cdr3_nt: TGTGCCAGCAGTACCCGGGACAGGGTAGTTTACGAGCAGTACTTC
cdr3_aa: CASSTRDRVVYEQYF
clone_size: many
j_call: TRBJ2-7
v_call: TRBV6-1
d_call: TRBD1

cdr3_nt: TGTGCCAGCAGTCAAGAGACAGGGTCAAAAAACATTCAGTACTTC
cdr3_aa: CASSQETGSKNIQYF
clone_size: NA
j_call: TRBJ2-4
v_call: TRBV6-2/TRBV6-3
d_call: TRBD1

cdr3_nt: TGTGCCAGTAGTATACTCGATCAGCCCCAGCATTTT
cdr3_aa: CASSILDQPQHF
clone_size: few
j_call: TRBJ1-5
v_call: TRBV19
d_call: NA

cdr3_nt: TGTGCCAGCAGTTATCTCCCCGACAGATATGGCTACACCTTC
cdr3_aa: CASSYLPDRYGYTF
clone_size: NA
j_call: TRBJ1-2
v_call: TRBV6-5
d_call: NA

cdr3_nt: TGCGCCAGCAGGAGGGGTCTTAACTATGGCTACACCTTC
cdr3_aa: CASRRGLNYGYTF
clone_size: many
j_call: TRBJ1-2
v_call: TRBV4-1
d_call: NA

cdr3_nt: TGTGCCAGCACAGTTCGGCGTAATTCACCCCTCCACTTT
cdr3_aa: CASTVRRNSPLHF
clone_size: NA
j_call: TRBJ1-6
v_call: TRBV27
d_call: NA

cdr3_nt: TGCGCCAGCAGCCAAGACAGGAGCGCGATCCCACCCCTCCACTTT
cdr3_aa: CASSQDRSAIPPLHF
clone_size: NA
j_call: TRBJ1-6
v_call: TRBV4-1
d_call: NA

cdr3_nt: TGCAGTGCTAAGATCGGGGGCGAGGGTAATTCACCCCTCCACTTT
cdr3_aa: CSAKIGGEGNSPLHF
clone_size: NA
j_call: TRBJ1-6
v_call: TRBV20-1
d_call: NA

cdr3_nt: TGCGCCAGCAGTATGGACAGGGTAGACGAAAAACTGTTTTTT
cdr3_aa: CASSMDRVDEKLFF
clone_size: NA
j_call: TRBJ1-4
v_call: TRBV10-2
d_call: TRBD1